This paragraph covers one T cell receptor (beta chain) sequence. Profiling relied on immunoSEQ multiplex PCR, and the TCRdb table lists in-frame clones only, not all of them. The data show hundreds of thousands of clones, around 90% seen once. This record comes from a study of blood T cell repertoires in COVID-19. There are 14 residues in the CDR3. With 4 bases removed from V and 3 bases from J, the gap between germline ends came to 12 bases. Germline loops: CDR1 MGHRA, CDR2 YSYEKL. The sequencing input was peripheral blood. The source of this sequence is a woman aged 18 to 35 who had recovered from COVID-19. The chain employs TRBV4-1 and TRBJ1-1; D uncertain. CDR3 DNA: TGCGCCAGCAGCCTTGCGGGGAGCGACACTGAAGCTTTCTTT. Protein sequence: CASSLAGSDTEAFF.